Following are 19 T cell receptor beta chains from one sample sequenced in a study of T cell repertoires in aging, cancer and after chemotherapy. Amplification of TCR beta used genomic DNA extracted from peripheral blood. Rearranged V-D-J TRB sequences were amplified with a mixed TRB-A/B primer pool. TCRdb re-analysed the multiplex PCR reads in MiXCR, keeping a single row per CDR3 protein. The table has 2,600 or so distinct CDR3 sequences, 45% to 50% seen once; the top ten hold 7.5%. Sequencing was carried out using blood. The receptors shown here come from a human donor with a blood cancer.

In nucleotides, the CDR3 is TGTGCCAGCAGTGCGGGGCAGGCGACTGAAGCTTTCTTT. Amino acids: CASSAGQATEAFF. The J gene is TRBJ1-1, the V gene TRBV6-4, with a tentative D call TRBD1 (5 bases). CDR1 MRHNA and CDR2 SNTAGT come from the germline V gene. Trimming left V 4 bases short and J 5 bases short, with 11 bases between. There are 13 residues in the CDR3.

This clonotype showed up just a few times. The rearrangement joins TRBV12-3 or TRBV12-4 to TRBJ2-3, with a possible D match to TRBD2 (6 bases). V lost 5 bases and J 3 bases, leaving 15 bases between the germline ends. The length of the CDR3 is 15 residues. The CDR3 DNA is TGTGCCAGCAGTCCAGTGGGGGGTGAAACAGATACGCAGTATTTT. This encodes CASSPVGGETDTQYF.

The chain links TRBV7-4 to TRBJ2-2, with 8 bases aligning to TRBD1. The junction had 15 bases not matched to a gene; V was cut back by 3 bases and J by 3 bases. Germline CDR1 and CDR2: SGHVT and SQSDAQ. The CDR3 consists of 19 residues. The CDR3 sequence is CASSFYTALDRGDTGELFF. DNA for the CDR3: TGTGCCAGCAGCTTTTATACCGCATTAGACAGGGGAGACACCGGGGAGCTGTTTTTT.

This clonotype was counted only a few times. The rearrangement uses TRBV7-2 and TRBJ2-1; possible D gene TRBD1, 6 bases. Germline V gives CDR1 SGHTA, CDR2 FQGNSA. The CDR3 contains 13 residues. The V gene lost 0 bases and the J gene lost 10 bases, with 10 bases spanning the gap. The CDR3 region is CASSLARGGEQFF. In nucleotides, the CDR3 is TGTGCCAGCAGCTTAGCCAGGGGCGGGGAGCAGTTCTTC.

This clonotype was recorded a few times. The gene calls are TRBV19 and TRBJ2-3; 11 bases fit TRBD2. With 7 bases clipped from V and 6 bases from J, the junction kept 12 bases outside the gene matches. The length of the CDR3 is 16 residues. Germline values: CDR1 LNHDA, CDR2 SQIVND (reference sequence). The CDR3 region is CASTPKASGRKDTQYF. CDR3 in DNA: TGTGCCAGTACCCCTAAAGCTAGCGGGAGGAAGGATACGCAGTATTTT.

The table lists this clonotype with a few counts. V and J are TRBV12-3 or TRBV12-4 and TRBJ2-7; D ambiguous. V lost 1 base to trimming and J lost 2 bases, with 9 bases between them. CDR3 length equals 14 residues. The CDR3 protein is CASSLEGRAYEQYF. CDR3 bases: TGTGCCAGCAGTTTAGAGGGTAGGGCCTACGAGCAGTACTTC.

Comment on this clonotype: This may come from a read error, since a much larger clone is one base off. The gene calls are TRBV6-5 and TRBJ2-6, with unresolved D. Germline V gene lookup returns CDR1 MNHEY and CDR2 SVGAGI. The ends were cut back, 7 bases at V and 1 base at J, with 8 bases in the middle. The CDR3 consists of 14 residues. CDR3 in DNA: TGTGCCAGCACCTCGACGTCTGGGGCCAACGTCCTGACTTTC. Its protein is CASTSTSGANVLTF.

By sample fraction, this clonotype is large. The rearrangement uses TRBV29-1 and TRBJ2-1; TRBD2 agrees at 8 bases. Germline CDR1 SQVTM, CDR2 ANQGSEA. The CDR3 sequence is 14 residues long. Trimming took 5 bases from V and 6 from J; bases not matched to a gene: 9. CDR3 loop: CSVLLAGWVNEQFF. As DNA, the CDR3 is TGCAGCGTTCTGCTAGCGGGCTGGGTCAATGAGCAGTTCTTC.

This clonotype turned up a few times. Mismatch with germline at one junction end may stem from a read error. This chain joins TRBV6-5 and TRBJ2-1; D gene ambiguous. Germline CDR1 and CDR2: MNHEY and SVGAGI. The CDR3 covers 16 residues. CDR3 protein: CASSDSSHEDYNEQFF. The CDR3 bases are TGTGCCAGCAGTGACTCGAGTCACGAGGATTACAATGAGCAGTTCTTC.

The V gene is TRBV11-1, the J gene TRBJ2-5; the D is unclear. V lost 1 base and J 0 bases, leaving 6 bases between the germline ends. This CDR3 contains 14 residues. In germline, CDR1 is SGHAT, CDR2 FQDESV (reference sequence). The CDR3 loop is CASSLGRYQETQYF. CDR3 sequence (DNA): TGTGCCAGCAGCTTAGGTCGCTACCAAGAGACCCAGTACTTC.

The chain uses TRBV11-2 and TRBJ2-1, with D perhaps matching TRBD2 (6 bases). The CDR3 sequence is 13 residues long. Trimming shortened V by 1 base and J by 8 bases, and 9 bases separated the two germline ends. The germline V gene has CDR1 SGHAT and CDR2 FQNNGV. In DNA, the CDR3 is TGTGCCAGCAGCTTAGGGAGGGGCTATGAGCAGTTCTTC. Residues: CASSLGRGYEQFF.

V gene TRBV12-3 or TRBV12-4 combines with J gene TRBJ2-3, with D perhaps TRBD1 (6 bases). The CDR3 consists of 15 residues. V gave up 5 bases and J gave up 4 bases, with 16 bases separating them. CDR3 amino acids: CASSPTRGSADTQYF. The CDR3 region has the DNA TGTGCCAGCAGTCCAACCAGGGGCAGCGCAGATACGCAGTATTTT.

In its sample, this clonotype was seen a few times. The chain links TRBV6-2 or TRBV6-3 to TRBJ2-3; D gene ambiguous. The germline V and J ends were trimmed by 0 bases and 5 bases, with 6 bases remaining between them. The CDR3 sequence is 13 residues long. Germline CDR1 reads MNHEY; CDR2 reads SVGEGT. CDR3 sequence: CASSYSPEDTQYF. In DNA form, the CDR3 reads TGTGCCAGCAGTTACTCCCCGGAAGATACGCAGTATTTT.

Points on this clonotype: Given the absence of the conserved phenylalanine or tryptophan at the CDR3 end, a read error is likely. The chain combines TRBV30 with TRBJ1-2; D possibly corresponds to TRBD1 (6 bases). The germline V gene encodes CDR1 GTSNPN and CDR2 SVGIG (reference sequence). The V end was cut by 0 bases, the J end by 8 bases, with 16 bases between. The CDR3 runs 14 residues. For the CDR3, the DNA is TGTGCCTGGAGTGTACTGCAGGGGCAACGAGGCTACACCTTA. Its protein is CAWSVLQGQRGYTL.

The V and J genes are TRBV7-9 and TRBJ1-4; D is unclear. CDR1 is SEHNR and CDR2 is FQNEAQ in the germline V gene (reference sequence). Trimming left V 3 bases short and J 13 bases short, with 18 bases between. The CDR3 has 14 residues. CDR3 sequence: CASSFRRSWVRLFF. In DNA, the CDR3 is TGTGCCAGCAGCTTTCGAAGGTCCTGGGTCCGACTGTTTTTT.

This chain uses TRBV5-6 with TRBJ2-5; TRBD2 aligns across 8 bases. V dropped 2 bases and J dropped 7; count of bases not matched to a gene: 7. CDR1 and CDR2 from the germline V gene are SGHDT and YYEEEE. CDR3 length: 14 amino acids. The CDR3 loop reads CASSFGLAGATQYF. CDR3 in DNA: TGTGCCAGCAGCTTCGGACTAGCTGGGGCGACCCAGTACTTC.

This clonotype ranks as large. The gene calls are TRBV29-1 and TRBJ2-7, with TRBD1 matching 7 bases. V lost 7 bases to trimming and J lost 2 bases; unmatched junction nucleotides: 8. This CDR3 has 13 residues. Germline V gene data show CDR1 as SQVTM and CDR2 as ANQGSEA. For the CDR3, the DNA is TGCAGCGCAACACAGGGGCCACCCTACGAGCAGTACTTC. It specifies CSATQGPPYEQYF.

This chain uses TRBV12-3 or TRBV12-4 with TRBJ2-2; D call uncertain. Between the trimmed V and J ends, which lost 7 bases and 1 base, there was a span of 13 bases. There are 15 residues in the CDR3. The CDR3 region is CASTSVGGNTGELFF. CDR3 bases: TGTGCCAGCACCTCAGTAGGCGGGAACACCGGGGAGCTGTTTTTT.

On this clonotype: This could be a read error, since a much larger clone is one nucleotide away. The chain joins TRBV29-1 to TRBJ2-5; D gene uncertain. The CDR3 is 12 residues long. CDR1 SQVTM and CDR2 ANQGSEA come from the germline V gene. Trimming pared 5 bases from V and 3 bases from J, leaving 10 bases between. The CDR3 loop is CSVLGEKETQYF. CDR3 bases: TGCAGCGTTCTCGGAGAAAAAGAGACCCAGTACTTC.